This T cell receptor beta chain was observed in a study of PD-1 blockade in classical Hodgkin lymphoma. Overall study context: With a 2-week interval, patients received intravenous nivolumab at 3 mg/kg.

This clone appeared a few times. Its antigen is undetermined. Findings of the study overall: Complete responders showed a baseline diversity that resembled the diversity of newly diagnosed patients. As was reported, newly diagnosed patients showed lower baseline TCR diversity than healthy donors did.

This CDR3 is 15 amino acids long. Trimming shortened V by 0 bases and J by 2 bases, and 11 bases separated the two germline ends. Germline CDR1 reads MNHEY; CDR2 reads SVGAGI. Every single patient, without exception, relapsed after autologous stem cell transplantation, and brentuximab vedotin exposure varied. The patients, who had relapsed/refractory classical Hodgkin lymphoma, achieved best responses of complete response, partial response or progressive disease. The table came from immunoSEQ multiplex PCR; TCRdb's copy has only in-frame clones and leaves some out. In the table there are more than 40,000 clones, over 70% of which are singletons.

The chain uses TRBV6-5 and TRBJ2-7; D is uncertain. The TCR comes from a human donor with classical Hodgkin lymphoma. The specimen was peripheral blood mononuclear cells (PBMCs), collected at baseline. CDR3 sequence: CASSYSGGWAYEQYF. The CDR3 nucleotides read TGTGCCAGCAGTTACTCTGGCGGTTGGGCCTACGAGCAGTACTTC.